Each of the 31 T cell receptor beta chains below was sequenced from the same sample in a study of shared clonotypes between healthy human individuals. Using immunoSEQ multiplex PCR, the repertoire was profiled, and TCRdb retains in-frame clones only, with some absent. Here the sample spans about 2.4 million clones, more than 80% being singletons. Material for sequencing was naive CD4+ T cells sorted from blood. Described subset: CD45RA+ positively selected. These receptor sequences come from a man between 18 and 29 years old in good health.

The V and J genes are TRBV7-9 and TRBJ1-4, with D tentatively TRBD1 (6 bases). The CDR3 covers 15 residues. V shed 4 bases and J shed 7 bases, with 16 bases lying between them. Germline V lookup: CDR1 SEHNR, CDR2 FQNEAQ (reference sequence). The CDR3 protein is CASSSLRGVGEKLFF. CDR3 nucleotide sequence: TGTGCCAGCAGCTCCCTCAGGGGTGTCGGTGAAAAACTGTTTTTT.

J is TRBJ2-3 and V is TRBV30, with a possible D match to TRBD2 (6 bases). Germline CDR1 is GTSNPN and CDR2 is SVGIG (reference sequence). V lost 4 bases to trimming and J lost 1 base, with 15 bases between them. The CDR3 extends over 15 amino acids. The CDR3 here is CAWNGGTFGTDTQYF. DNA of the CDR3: TGTGCCTGGAACGGGGGAACGTTCGGCACAGATACGCAGTATTTT.

The CDR3 DNA follows: TGTGCCAGCAGCGGTGGGACTAGCGGGAGTGGCGAGCAGTACTTC. It encodes CASSGGTSGSGEQYF. The chain has TRBV11-2 and TRBJ2-7; 14 bases map to TRBD2. The J segment lost 6 bases and the V segment lost 5 bases, leaving 6 bases of the junction unmatched. Germline V gene lookup returns CDR1 SGHAT and CDR2 FQNNGV. This CDR3 region has 15 residues. The complete variable domain, with remaining parts taken from reference TRBV11-2 and TRBJ2-7, reads EAGVAQSPRYKIIEKRQSVAFWCNPISGHATLYWYQQILGQGPKLLIQFQNNGVVDDSQLPKDRFSAERLKGVDSTLKIQPAKLEDSAVYLCASSGGTSGSGEQYFGPGTRLTVT.

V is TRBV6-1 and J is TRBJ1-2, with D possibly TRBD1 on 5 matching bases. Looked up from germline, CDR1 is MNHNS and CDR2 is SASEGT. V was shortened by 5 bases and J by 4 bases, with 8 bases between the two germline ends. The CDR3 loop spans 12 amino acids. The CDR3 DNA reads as TGTGCCAGCAGTCCAGGGAGCTATGGCTACACCTTC. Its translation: CASSPGSYGYTF.

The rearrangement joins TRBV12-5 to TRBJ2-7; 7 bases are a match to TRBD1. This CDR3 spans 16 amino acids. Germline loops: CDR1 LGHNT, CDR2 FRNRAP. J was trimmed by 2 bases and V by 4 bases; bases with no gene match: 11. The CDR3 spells CASGSPRTGSTYEQYF. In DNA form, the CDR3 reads TGTGCTAGTGGTTCGCCTCGGACAGGCTCAACCTACGAGCAGTACTTC.

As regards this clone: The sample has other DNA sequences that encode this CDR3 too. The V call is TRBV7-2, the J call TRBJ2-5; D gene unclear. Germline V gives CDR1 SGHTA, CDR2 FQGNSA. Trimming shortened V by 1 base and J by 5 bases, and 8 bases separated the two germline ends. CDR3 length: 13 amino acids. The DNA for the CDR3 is TGTGCCAGCAGCTTAGGGGCACGTGAGACCCAGTACTTC. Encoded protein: CASSLGARETQYF.

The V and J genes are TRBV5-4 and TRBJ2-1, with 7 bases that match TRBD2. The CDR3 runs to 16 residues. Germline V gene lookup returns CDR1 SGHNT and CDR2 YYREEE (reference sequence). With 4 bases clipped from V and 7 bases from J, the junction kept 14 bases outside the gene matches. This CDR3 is CASSGTGRGFQNEQFF. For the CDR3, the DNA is TGTGCCAGCAGCGGGACTGGGCGGGGGTTCCAAAATGAGCAGTTCTTC.

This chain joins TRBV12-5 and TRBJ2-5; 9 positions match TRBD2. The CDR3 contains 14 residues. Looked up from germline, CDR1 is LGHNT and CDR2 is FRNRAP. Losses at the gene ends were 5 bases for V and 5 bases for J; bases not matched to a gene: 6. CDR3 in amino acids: CASGVSGGGETQYF. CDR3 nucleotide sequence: TGTGCTAGTGGTGTTAGCGGGGGAGGTGAGACCCAGTACTTC. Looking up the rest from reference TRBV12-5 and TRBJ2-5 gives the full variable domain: DARVTQTPRHKVTEMGQEVTMRCQPILGHNTVFWYRQTMMQGLELLAYFRNRAPLDDSGMPKDRFSAEMPDATLATLKIQPSEPRDSAVYFCASGVSGGGETQYFGPGTRLLVL.

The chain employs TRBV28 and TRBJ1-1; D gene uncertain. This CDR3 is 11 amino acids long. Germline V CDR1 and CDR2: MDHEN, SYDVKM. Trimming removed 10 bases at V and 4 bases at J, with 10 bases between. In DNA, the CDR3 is TGTGCCACCGAAGCGGGCACTGAAGCTTTCTTT. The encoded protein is CATEAGTEAFF.

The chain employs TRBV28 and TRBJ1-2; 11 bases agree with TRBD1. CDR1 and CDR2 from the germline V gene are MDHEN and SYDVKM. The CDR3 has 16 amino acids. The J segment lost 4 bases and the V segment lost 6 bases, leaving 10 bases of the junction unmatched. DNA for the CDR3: TGTGCCAGCAGCTTAGGGACAGGGGGTTCTAGCTATGGCTACACCTTC. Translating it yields CASSLGTGGSSYGYTF.

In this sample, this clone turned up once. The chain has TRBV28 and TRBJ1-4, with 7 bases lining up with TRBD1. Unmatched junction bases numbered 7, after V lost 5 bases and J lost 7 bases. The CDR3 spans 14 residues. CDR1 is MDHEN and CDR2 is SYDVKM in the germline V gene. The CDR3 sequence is CASSGTAFGEKLFF. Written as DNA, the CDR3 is TGTGCCAGCAGTGGGACAGCCTTCGGTGAAAAACTGTTTTTT. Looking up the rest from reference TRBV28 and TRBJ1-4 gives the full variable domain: DVKVTQSSRYLVKRTGEKVFLECVQDMDHENMFWYRQDPGLGLRLIYFSYDVKMKEKGDIPEGYSVSREKKERFSLILESASTNQTSMYLCASSGTAFGEKLFFGSGTQLSVL.

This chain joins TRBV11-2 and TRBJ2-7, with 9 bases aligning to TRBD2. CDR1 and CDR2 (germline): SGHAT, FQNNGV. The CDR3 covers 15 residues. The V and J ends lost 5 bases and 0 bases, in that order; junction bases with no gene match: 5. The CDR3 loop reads CASSQGTSRSYEQYF. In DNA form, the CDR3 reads TGTGCCAGCAGCCAAGGGACTAGCCGCTCCTACGAGCAGTACTTC.

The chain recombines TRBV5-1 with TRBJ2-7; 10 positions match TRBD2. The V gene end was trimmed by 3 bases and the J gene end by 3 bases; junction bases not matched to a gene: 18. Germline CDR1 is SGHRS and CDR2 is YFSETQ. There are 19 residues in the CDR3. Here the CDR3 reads CASSYRGVAGGPSFYEQYF. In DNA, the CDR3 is TGCGCCAGCAGCTATAGGGGGGTAGCGGGAGGTCCCTCCTTCTACGAGCAGTACTTC.

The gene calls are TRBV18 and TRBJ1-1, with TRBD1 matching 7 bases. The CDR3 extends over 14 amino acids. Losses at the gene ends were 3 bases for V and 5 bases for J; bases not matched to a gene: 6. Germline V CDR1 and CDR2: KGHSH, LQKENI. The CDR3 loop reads CASSPSQGFTEAFF. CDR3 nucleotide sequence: TGTGCCAGCTCACCGTCACAGGGGTTTACTGAAGCTTTCTTT.

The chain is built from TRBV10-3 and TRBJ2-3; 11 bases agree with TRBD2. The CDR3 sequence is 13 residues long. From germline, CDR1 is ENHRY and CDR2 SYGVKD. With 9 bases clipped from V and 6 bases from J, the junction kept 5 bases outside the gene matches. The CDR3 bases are TGTGCCATTAGTTCTAGCGGGAGGGATACGCAGTATTTT. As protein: CAISSSGRDTQYF.

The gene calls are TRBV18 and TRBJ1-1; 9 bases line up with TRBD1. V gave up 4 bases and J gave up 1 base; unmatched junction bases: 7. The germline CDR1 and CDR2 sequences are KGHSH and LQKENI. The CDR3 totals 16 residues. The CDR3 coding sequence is TGTGCCAGCTCACGGGTCACAGGGGGCGGGAACACTGAAGCTTTCTTT. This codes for CASSRVTGGGNTEAFF.

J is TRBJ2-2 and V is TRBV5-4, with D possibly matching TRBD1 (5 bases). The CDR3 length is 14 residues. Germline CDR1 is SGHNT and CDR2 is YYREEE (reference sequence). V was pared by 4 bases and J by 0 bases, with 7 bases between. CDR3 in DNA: TGTGCCAGCAGCGGGGCCCCGAACACCGGGGAGCTGTTTTTT. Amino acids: CASSGAPNTGELFF.

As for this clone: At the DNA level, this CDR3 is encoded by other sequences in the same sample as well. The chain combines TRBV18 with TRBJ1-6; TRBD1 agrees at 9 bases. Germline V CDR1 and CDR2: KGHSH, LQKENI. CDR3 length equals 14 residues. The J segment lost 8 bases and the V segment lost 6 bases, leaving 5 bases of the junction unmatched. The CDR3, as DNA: TGTGCCAGCTCCCCGGGACAGGGCGATTCACCCCTCCACTTT. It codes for CASSPGQGDSPLHF. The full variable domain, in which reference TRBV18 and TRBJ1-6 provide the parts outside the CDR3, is NAGVMQNPRHLVRRRGQEARLRCSPMKGHSHVYWYRQLPEEGLKFMVYLQKENIIDESGMPKERFSAEFPKEGPSILRIQQVVRGDSAAYFCASSPGQGDSPLHFGNGTRLTVT.

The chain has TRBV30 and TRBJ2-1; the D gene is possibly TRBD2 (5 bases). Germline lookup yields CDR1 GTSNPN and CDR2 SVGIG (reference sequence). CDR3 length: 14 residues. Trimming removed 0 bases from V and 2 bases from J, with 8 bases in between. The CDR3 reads CAWSVQLAYNEQFF. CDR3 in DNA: TGTGCCTGGAGTGTACAACTAGCCTACAATGAGCAGTTCTTC.

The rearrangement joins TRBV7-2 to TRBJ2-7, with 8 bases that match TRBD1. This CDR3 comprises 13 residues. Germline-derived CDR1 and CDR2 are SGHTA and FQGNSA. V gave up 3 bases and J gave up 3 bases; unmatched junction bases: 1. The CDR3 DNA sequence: TGTGCCAGCAGCTTCGGACAGGGCTACGAGCAGTACTTC. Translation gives CASSFGQGYEQYF.

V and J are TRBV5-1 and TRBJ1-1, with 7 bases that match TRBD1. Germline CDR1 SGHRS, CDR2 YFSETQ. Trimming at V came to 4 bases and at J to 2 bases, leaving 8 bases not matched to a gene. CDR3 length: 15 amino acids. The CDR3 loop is CASSRDSLVNTEAFF. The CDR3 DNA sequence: TGCGCCAGCAGCCGGGACAGCCTAGTAAACACTGAAGCTTTCTTT.

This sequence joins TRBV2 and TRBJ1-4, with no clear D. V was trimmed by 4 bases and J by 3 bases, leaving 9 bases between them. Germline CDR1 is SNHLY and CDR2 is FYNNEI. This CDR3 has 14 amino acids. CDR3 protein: CASSGDPPNEKLFF. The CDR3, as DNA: TGTGCCAGCAGTGGAGATCCGCCTAATGAAAAACTGTTTTTT.

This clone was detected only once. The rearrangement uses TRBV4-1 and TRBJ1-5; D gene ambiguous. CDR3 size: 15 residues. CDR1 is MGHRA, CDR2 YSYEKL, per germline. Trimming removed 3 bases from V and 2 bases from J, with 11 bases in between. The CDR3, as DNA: TGCGCCAGCAGCCATCCCGGGTCGGGCAATCAGCCCCAGCATTTT. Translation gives CASSHPGSGNQPQHF.

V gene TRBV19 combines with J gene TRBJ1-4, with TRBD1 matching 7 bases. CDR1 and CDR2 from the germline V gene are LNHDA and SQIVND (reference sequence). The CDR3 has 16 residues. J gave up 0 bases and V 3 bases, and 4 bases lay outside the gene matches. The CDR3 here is CASSITGAATNEKLFF. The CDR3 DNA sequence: TGTGCCAGTAGTATCACAGGGGCTGCAACTAATGAAAAACTGTTTTTT.

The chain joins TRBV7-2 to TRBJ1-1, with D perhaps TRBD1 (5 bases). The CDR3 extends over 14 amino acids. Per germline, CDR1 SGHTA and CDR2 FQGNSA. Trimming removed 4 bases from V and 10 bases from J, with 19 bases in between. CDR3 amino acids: CASSSTERGGRAFF. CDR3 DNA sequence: TGTGCCAGCAGCTCTACCGAAAGGGGAGGGAGAGCTTTCTTT.

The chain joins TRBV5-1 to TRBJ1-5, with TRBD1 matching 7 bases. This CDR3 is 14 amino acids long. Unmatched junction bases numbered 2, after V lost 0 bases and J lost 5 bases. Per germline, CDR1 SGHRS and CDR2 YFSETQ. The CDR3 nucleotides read TGCGCCAGCAGCTTGGAAGGGACAGATCAGCCCCAGCATTTT. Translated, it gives CASSLEGTDQPQHF.

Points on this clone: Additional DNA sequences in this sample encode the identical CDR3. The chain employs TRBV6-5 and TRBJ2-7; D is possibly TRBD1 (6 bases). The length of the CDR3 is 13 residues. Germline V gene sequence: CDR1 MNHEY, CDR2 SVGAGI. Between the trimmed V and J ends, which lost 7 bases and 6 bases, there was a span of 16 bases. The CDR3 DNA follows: TGTGCCAGCACCCGCCAGGGGAGTACCGAGCAGTACTTC. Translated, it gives CASTRQGSTEQYF.

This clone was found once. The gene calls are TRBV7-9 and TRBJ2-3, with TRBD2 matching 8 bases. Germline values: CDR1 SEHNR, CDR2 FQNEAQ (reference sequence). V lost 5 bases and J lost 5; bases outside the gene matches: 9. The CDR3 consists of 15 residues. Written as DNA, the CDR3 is TGTGCCAGCAGCCGTAGCGGGAATACCCGAGATACGCAGTATTTT. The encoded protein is CASSRSGNTRDTQYF.

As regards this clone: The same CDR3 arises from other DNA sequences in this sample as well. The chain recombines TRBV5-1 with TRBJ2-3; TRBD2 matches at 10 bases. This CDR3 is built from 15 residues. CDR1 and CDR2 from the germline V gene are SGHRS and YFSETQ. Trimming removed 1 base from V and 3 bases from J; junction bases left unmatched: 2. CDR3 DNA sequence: TGCGCCAGCAGCTTGCCTAGCGGGGGTACAGATACGCAGTATTTT. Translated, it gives CASSLPSGGTDTQYF.

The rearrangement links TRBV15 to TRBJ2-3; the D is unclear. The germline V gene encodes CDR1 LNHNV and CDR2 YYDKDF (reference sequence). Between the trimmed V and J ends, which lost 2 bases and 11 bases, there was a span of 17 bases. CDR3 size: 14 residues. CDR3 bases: TGTGCCACCAGCAGACCCGTCTGGGCATCTCGGCAGTATTTT. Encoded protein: CATSRPVWASRQYF. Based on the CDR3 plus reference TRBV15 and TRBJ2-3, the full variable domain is DAMVIQNPRYQVTQFGKPVTLSCSQTLNHNVMYWYQQKSSQAPKLLFHYYDKDFNNEADTPDNFQSRRPNTSFCFLDIRSPGLGDTAMYLCATSRPVWASRQYFGPGTRLTVL.

The CDR3 loop reads CASSSPLASGVRTGELFF. CDR3 bases: TGTGCCAGCAGCTCACCCCTAGCTAGCGGAGTTAGAACCGGGGAGCTGTTTTTT. The genes are TRBV7-2 and TRBJ2-2; 7 bases are a match to TRBD2. Trimming took 4 bases from V and 5 from J; bases not matched to a gene: 16. CDR3 length equals 18 residues. Germline CDR1 is SGHTA and CDR2 is FQGNSA.